This T cell receptor (beta chain) was retrieved from a study of blood T cell repertoires in COVID-19. Libraries were prepared by immunoSEQ multiplex PCR; TCRdb keeps only in-frame clonotypes and omits some of them. The data hold around 220,000 clones, with under 95% observed a single time. Recovery among Cohort 3 donors was established by two negative PCRs, clearance, or symptom resolution. V was trimmed by 2 bases and J by 4 bases, leaving 11 bases between them. CDR3 length equals 14 residues. CDR1 is LNHNV, CDR2 YYDKDF, per germline (reference sequence). This chain links TRBV15 with TRBJ1-2; D might be TRBD1 (5 bases). The origin of this receptor is a woman between 18 and 29 years old who had recovered from COVID-19. The sequenced sample was PBMCs or T cells enriched from blood (not recorded which). The CDR3 region is CATSRQGGAYGYTF. As DNA, the CDR3 is TGTGCCACCAGCAGACAGGGTGGTGCCTATGGCTACACCTTC.